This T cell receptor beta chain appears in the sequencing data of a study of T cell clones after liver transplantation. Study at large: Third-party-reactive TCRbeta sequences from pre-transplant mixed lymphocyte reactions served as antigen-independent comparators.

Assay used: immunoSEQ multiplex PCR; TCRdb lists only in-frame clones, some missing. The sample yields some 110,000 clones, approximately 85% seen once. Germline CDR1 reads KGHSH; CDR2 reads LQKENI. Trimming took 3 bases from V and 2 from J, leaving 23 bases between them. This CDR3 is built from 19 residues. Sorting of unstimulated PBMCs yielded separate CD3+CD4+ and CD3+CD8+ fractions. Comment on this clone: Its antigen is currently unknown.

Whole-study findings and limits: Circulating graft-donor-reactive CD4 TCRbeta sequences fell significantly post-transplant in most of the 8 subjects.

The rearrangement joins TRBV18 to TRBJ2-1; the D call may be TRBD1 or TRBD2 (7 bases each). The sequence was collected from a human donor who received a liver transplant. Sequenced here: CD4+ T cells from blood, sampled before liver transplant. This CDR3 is CASSPIRQGIAGAYNEQFF. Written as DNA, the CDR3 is TGTGCCAGCTCACCGATCAGACAGGGAATAGCGGGCGCCTACAATGAGCAGTTCTTC.